This record concerns one T cell receptor beta chain sequence. Its cognate antigen is unknown. The sample is drawn from a study of shared clonotypes between healthy human individuals. Looking at the study overall: The study used three CD4 naive, three CD4 memory, two CD8 naive and one CD8 memory plate per donor. Findings of the study overall: Among non-shared clonotypes, generation probabilities were lower than among those shared by all four donors.

This CDR3 is 14 amino acids long. Between the trimmed V and J ends, which lost 2 bases and 8 bases, there was a span of 10 bases. The germline CDR1 and CDR2 sequences are MNHNS and SASEGT. Every subset's genomic DNA went evenly onto several immunoSEQ plates. The repertoire was sequenced with immunoSEQ multiplex PCR; TCRdb's copy has only in-frame clones and lacks some. The sample has roughly 2.5 million clones; approximately 90% are singletons. The chain recombines TRBV6-1 with TRBJ1-6, with D possibly matching TRBD1 (5 bases). The TCR sequence derives from a man aged 18 to 29 in good health. Sequenced material: naive CD4+ T cells sorted from blood. The subset is: CD45RA+ positively selected. The CDR3 loop reads CASSEWGGDSPLHF. In nucleotides, the CDR3 is TGTGCCAGCAGTGAATGGGGGGGGGATTCACCCCTCCACTTT.